Described below is a single TCR beta chain sequence and its context. The CDR3 extends over 16 amino acids. Germline V gene sequence: CDR1 SGHNT, CDR2 YYREEE (reference sequence). V gave up 4 bases and J gave up 0 bases; unmatched junction bases: 4. The record originates from a study of shared clonotypes between healthy human individuals. Only in-frame clones appear in the TCRdb table, and some are missing; sequencing was by immunoSEQ multiplex PCR. The sample yields roughly 760,000 clones, around 67% seen once. The V gene is TRBV5-4, the J gene TRBJ2-2, with 9 bases identical to TRBD2. Input material: memory CD4+ T cells sorted from blood. Sample subset: CD45RA-negative fraction. The sequence derives from a woman aged 25 to 39 in good health. The CDR3 is CASSLIAGANTGELFF. CDR3 nucleotide sequence: TGTGCCAGCAGCCTTATAGCGGGAGCGAACACCGGGGAGCTGTTTTTT.